The 20 T cell receptor beta chains in this list originate from one sample, sequenced in a study of cytomegalovirus exposure and HLA in healthy donors. Vbeta (60) and Jbeta (13) primers were used in the PCR. TCRdb's copy holds only in-frame clones and misses some; the assay was immunoSEQ multiplex PCR. The profile shows 150,000 to 200,000 clones, over 75% of them singletons. What was sequenced was PBMCs. These receptors came from a girl under three years old in good health and CMV-seronegative.

J is TRBJ2-5 and V is TRBV5-1, with a tentative D call TRBD2 (6 bases). Germline V lookup: CDR1 SGHRS, CDR2 YFSETQ. This CDR3 is built from 14 residues. The V and J ends lost 6 bases and 4 bases respectively, with 16 bases between them. The CDR3 sequence is CASTPTRGSETQYF. The CDR3 nucleotides are TGCGCCAGCACCCCCACCCGGGGGTCAGAGACCCAGTACTTC.

The CDR3 DNA reads TGTGCCAGCAGTTACTCGAGTGATTCCTACGAGCAGTACTTC. It specifies CASSYSSDSYEQYF. The chain has TRBV6-6 and TRBJ2-7, with D hard to call. The V end was cut by 0 bases, the J end by 1 base, with 7 bases between. Per the germline V gene, CDR1 is MNHNY and CDR2 is SVGAGI (reference sequence). This CDR3 has 14 amino acids.

The chain has TRBV5-1 and TRBJ2-1; 16 positions match TRBD2. Germline CDR1 and CDR2: SGHRS and YFSETQ. Trimming at V came to 0 bases and at J to 7 bases, leaving 1 base not matched to a gene. This CDR3 has 16 residues. The CDR3, as DNA: TGCGCCAGCAGCTTGGCGGGACTAGCGGGAGGGAATGAGCAGTTCTTC. Protein: CASSLAGLAGGNEQFF. Variable domain in full (rest from reference TRBV5-1 and TRBJ2-1): KAGVTQTPRYLIKTRGQQVTLSCSPISGHRSVSWYQQTPGQGLQFLFEYFSETQRNKGNFPGRFSGRQFSNSRSEMNVSTLELGDSALYLCASSLAGLAGGNEQFFGPGTRLTVL.

The chain has TRBV30 and TRBJ2-7; 8 bases are a match to TRBD2. The CDR3 runs 14 residues. CDR1 GTSNPN and CDR2 SVGIG come from the germline V gene (reference sequence). V shed 0 bases and J 2 bases; nucleotides not matched to a gene: 3. This CDR3 is CAWSVSGGPYEQYF. The CDR3 DNA reads TGTGCCTGGAGTGTAAGCGGGGGCCCCTACGAGCAGTACTTC.

The chain employs TRBV19 and TRBJ2-2, with D tentatively TRBD1 (6 bases). Trimming removed 5 bases from V and 5 bases from J, with 12 bases in between. Germline V gives CDR1 LNHDA, CDR2 SQIVND (reference sequence). The CDR3 runs to 14 residues. CDR3 bases: TGTGCCAGTAGTTTGGCAGGGGTAACCGGGGAGCTGTTTTTT. Translated, it gives CASSLAGVTGELFF.

V is TRBV6-5 and J is TRBJ1-1; D uncertain. V lost 3 bases and J lost 3, with 14 bases in between. CDR1 is MNHEY and CDR2 is SVGAGI in the germline V gene. The CDR3 is 15 residues long. The CDR3 region has the DNA TGTGCCAGCAGTTATGGCCGGGGTGGGCACACTGAAGCTTTCTTT. Translation gives CASSYGRGGHTEAFF.

The chain links TRBV5-1 to TRBJ1-4; the D gene is possibly TRBD1 (6 bases). This CDR3 is built from 14 residues. CDR1 and CDR2 (germline): SGHRS, YFSETQ. With 1 base removed from V and 6 bases from J, the gap between germline ends came to 10 bases. This CDR3 is CASSLYRDDEKLFF. Here the CDR3 DNA reads TGCGCCAGCAGCTTGTACAGGGATGATGAAAAACTGTTTTTT.

The rearrangement uses TRBV4-3 and TRBJ2-1, with 7 bases lining up with TRBD1. The CDR3 totals 16 residues. Germline-derived CDR1 and CDR2 are LGHNA and YSLEER. Trimming cost V 0 bases and J 4 bases; bases outside gene matches: 6. DNA of the CDR3: TGCGCCAGCAGCCAAGATCCCCCGACAGGGTACAATGAGCAGTTCTTC. Translation gives CASSQDPPTGYNEQFF.

This chain links TRBV19 with TRBJ2-5, with a weak D call TRBD1 (6 bases). Trimming cost V 7 bases and J 5 bases, with 20 bases left between them. This CDR3 spans 15 amino acids. Germline CDR1 and CDR2: LNHDA and SQIVND (reference sequence). The CDR3 DNA follows: TGTGCCAGTACCGCCACCGGGACACACACGGAGACCCAGTACTTC. Protein: CASTATGTHTETQYF. Variable domain in full (rest from reference TRBV19 and TRBJ2-5): DGGITQSPKYLFRKEGQNVTLSCEQNLNHDAMYWYRQDPGQGLRLIYYSQIVNDFQKGDIAEGYSVSREKKESFPLTVTSAQKNPTAFYLCASTATGTHTETQYFGPGTRLLVL.

The gene calls are TRBV4-1 and TRBJ2-3; TRBD2 matches 11 bases. The J segment lost 0 bases and the V segment lost 4 bases, leaving 6 bases of the junction unmatched. There are 17 residues in the CDR3. The V gene's germline CDR1 is MGHRA and CDR2 YSYEKL. CDR3 DNA sequence: TGCGCCAGCAGCCGACGGACTAGCGGGTCTAGCACAGATACGCAGTATTTT. It specifies CASSRRTSGSSTDTQYF.

The CDR3 DNA sequence: TGTGCCAGCAGCCCCTCGGACTATCACTACTACGAGCAGTACTTC. It is translated as CASSPSDYHYYEQYF. This sequence joins TRBV11-2 and TRBJ2-7; D is possibly TRBD2 (6 bases). Between the trimmed V and J ends, which lost 5 bases and 3 bases, there was a span of 17 bases. Germline V gives CDR1 SGHAT, CDR2 FQNNGV. This CDR3 spans 15 amino acids.

V gene TRBV7-9 combines with J gene TRBJ2-5, with D unclear. There are 14 residues in the CDR3. Looked up from germline, CDR1 is SEHNR and CDR2 is FQNEAQ (reference sequence). V lost 3 bases to trimming and J lost 5 bases, with 13 bases between them. The CDR3 is CASSFRLVPETQYF. DNA for the CDR3: TGTGCCAGCAGCTTTAGGCTAGTCCCCGAGACCCAGTACTTC.

This clone occurred once. V gene TRBV5-4 combines with J gene TRBJ2-7, with 8 positions matching TRBD1. CDR3 length: 13 amino acids. CDR1 is SGHNT and CDR2 is YYREEE in the germline V gene (reference sequence). V was clipped by 4 bases and J by 3 bases; unmatched bases: 3. The CDR3 region is CASSNTGGYEQYF. The DNA of the CDR3 is TGTGCCAGCAGCAACACAGGGGGCTACGAGCAGTACTTC.

The rearrangement uses TRBV7-6 and TRBJ2-1; 12 nucleotides agree with TRBD2. The V gene end was trimmed by 7 bases and the J gene end by 6 bases; junction bases not matched to a gene: 4. Germline CDR1 and CDR2: SGHVS and FNYEAQ. The CDR3 totals 14 residues. CDR3 DNA: TGTGCCAGCAAACTAGCGGGGGGACCCAATGAGCAGTTCTTC. This encodes CASKLAGGPNEQFF.

The chain is built from TRBV18 and TRBJ2-2, with D maybe TRBD1 (6 bases). The CDR3 consists of 14 residues. CDR1 and CDR2 from the germline V gene are KGHSH and LQKENI. V lost 3 bases and J lost 1, with 6 bases in between. CDR3 region: CASSPGQNTGELFF. CDR3 nucleotide sequence: TGTGCCAGCTCACCGGGACAGAACACCGGGGAGCTGTTTTTT.

A few counts support this clone. The chain combines TRBV25-1 with TRBJ1-1, with 7 bases lining up with TRBD1. V lost 5 bases to trimming and J lost 0 bases; unmatched junction nucleotides: 6. Germline V gene sequence: CDR1 MGHDK, CDR2 SYGVNS. The CDR3 runs 15 residues. The chain's CDR3 is CASSWRTGLNTEAFF. The CDR3 bases are TGTGCCAGCAGTTGGAGGACAGGCTTGAACACTGAAGCTTTCTTT. Variable domain in full (rest from reference TRBV25-1 and TRBJ1-1): EADIYQTPRYLVIGTGKKITLECSQTMGHDKMYWYQQDPGMELHLIHYSYGVNSTEKGDLSSESTVSRIRTEHFPLTLESARPSHTSQYLCASSWRTGLNTEAFFGQGTRLTVV.

In regard to this clone: Compared with germline, one end of the junction differs, possibly owing to a read error. This specimen includes other DNA sequences encoding the same CDR3. The chain links TRBV18 to TRBJ1-5; D unclear. This CDR3 comprises 16 residues. Per the germline V gene, CDR1 is KGHSH and CDR2 is LQKENI. The CDR3 loop is CASSPQGGQVNQPQHF. As DNA, the CDR3 is TGTGCCAGCTCACCACAAGGTGGTCAGGTTAATCAGCCTCAGCATTTT. Drawing the rest from reference TRBV18 and TRBJ1-5, the complete variable domain is NAGVMQNPRHLVRRRGQEARLRCSPMKGHSHVYWYRQLPEEGLKFMVYLQKENIIDESGMPKERFSAEFPKEGPSILRIQQVVRGDSAAYFCASSPQGGQVNQPQHFGDGTRLSIL.

This clone was observed once. This chain joins TRBV7-9 and TRBJ1-2, with TRBD1 matching over 8 bases. V lost 4 bases to trimming and J lost 6 bases; unmatched junction nucleotides: 7. This CDR3 spans 14 amino acids. Germline CDR1 is SEHNR and CDR2 is FQNEAQ (reference sequence). Here the CDR3 DNA reads TGTGCCAGCAGCTCGGGGACAGGCAAGGATGGCTACACCTTC. Amino acid sequence: CASSSGTGKDGYTF.

This chain joins TRBV30 and TRBJ2-7; 10 bases align to TRBD2. CDR3 length equals 14 residues. Germline V gene data show CDR1 as GTSNPN and CDR2 as SVGIG (reference sequence). Trimming cost V 7 bases and J 0 bases; bases outside gene matches: 6. The CDR3 bases are TGTGCCTACTGGACTAGCGGTGGCTCCTACGAGCAGTACTTC. It encodes CAYWTSGGSYEQYF.

The J gene is TRBJ2-5, the V gene TRBV19; 7 bases align to TRBD2. Germline-derived CDR1 and CDR2 are LNHDA and SQIVND (reference sequence). The V segment lost 3 bases and the J segment 1 base; nucleotides outside the gene matches: 8. This CDR3 has 16 amino acids. This chain's CDR3 is CASSIFLPGGQETQYF. CDR3 coding DNA: TGTGCCAGTAGTATCTTTCTGCCGGGGGGCCAAGAGACCCAGTACTTC.